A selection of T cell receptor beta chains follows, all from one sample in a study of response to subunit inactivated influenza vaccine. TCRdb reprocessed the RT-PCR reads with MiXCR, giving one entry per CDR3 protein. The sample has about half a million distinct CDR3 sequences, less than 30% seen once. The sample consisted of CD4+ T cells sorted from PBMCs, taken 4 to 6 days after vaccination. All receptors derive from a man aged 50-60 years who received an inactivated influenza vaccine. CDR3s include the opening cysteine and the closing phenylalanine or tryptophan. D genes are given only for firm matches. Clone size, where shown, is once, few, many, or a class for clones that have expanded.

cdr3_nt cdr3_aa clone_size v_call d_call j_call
TGTGCCAGCAGCTCACGGGGCGATGGGACAGATACGCAGTATTTT CASSSRGDGTDTQYF - TRBV7-2 - TRBJ2-3
TGTGCCAGCAGCCACCTTCTAGTCGACAATGAGCAGTTCTTC CASSHLLVDNEQFF few TRBV4-2 - TRBJ2-1
TGTGCCAGCAGCTTAGCCGGGACAGGGGGCCATCGGACCGGGGAGCTGTTTTTT CASSLAGTGGHRTGELFF - TRBV7-2 TRBD1 TRBJ2-2
TGTGCCAGCAGTTTCCTACAGAATTCACCCCTCCACTTT CASSFLQNSPLHF - TRBV27 - TRBJ1-6
TGTGCCAGCGGTTTCGGGGCTGGTACCGACCGCACAGATACGCAGTATTTT CASGFGAGTDRTDTQYF few TRBV12-3/TRBV12-4 - TRBJ2-3
TGTGCCACCAGCAGAGACCGGACACCCTTAGGGGAAGCTTTCTTT CATSRDRTPLGEAFF - TRBV15 - TRBJ1-1
TGCGCCAGCAGCCAAGATCGGATTTGGGGAATCGGGGGCTACAATGAGCAGTTCTTC CASSQDRIWGIGGYNEQFF - TRBV4-3 - TRBJ2-1
TGTGCCAGCAGTGATCGAAGGCTAGAGACCCAGTACTTC CASSDRRLETQYF - TRBV2 - TRBJ2-5
TGTGCCAGCAGTGAATTGACGTATCACACTGAAGCTTTCTTT CASSELTYHTEAFF - TRBV6-1 - TRBJ1-1
TGTGCCAGCAGCCAATGGCACGGATCCTACGAGCAGTACTTC CASSQWHGSYEQYF - TRBV14 - TRBJ2-7
TGTGCCAGCAGCCGTCAGCCTCGGATAGGGGGCCTAGGGAATGAGCAGTTCTTC CASSRQPRIGGLGNEQFF few TRBV11-2 TRBD1 TRBJ2-1
TGTGCCAGCAGCTTAGGTAGGGGACAGGGAATGAACACTGAAGCTTTCTTT CASSLGRGQGMNTEAFF - TRBV11-3 TRBD1 TRBJ1-1
TGCAGTGCTTCGGGACAGGGGATTTGGGCTTTCTTT CSASGQGIWAFF few TRBV20-1 TRBD1 TRBJ1-1
TGTGCCAGCAGCCGCATAGTCGCAGATACGCAGTATTTT CASSRIVADTQYF - TRBV12-3/TRBV12-4 - TRBJ2-3
TGCGCCAGCAATCCGGGACTAGCAACTTGGGAGCAGTTCTTC CASNPGLATWEQFF many TRBV5-1 TRBD2 TRBJ2-1
TGTGCCAGCAGACCTACAGGGGGTCTTGGGGAGACCCAGTACTTC CASRPTGGLGETQYF - TRBV12-3/TRBV12-4 TRBD1 TRBJ2-5
TGCAGTGCTAGTGAAAGCGGGGGGCAGGTGACCCAGTACTTC CSASESGGQVTQYF many TRBV20-1 TRBD2 TRBJ2-5
TGTGCCAGCAGCTCCCTACCCCAGGCAACGGTCACCGGGGAGCTGTTTTTT CASSSLPQATVTGELFF - TRBV7-9 - TRBJ2-2
TGCAGCGTGGGGACGGGGGATGGCAATCAGCCCCAGCATTTT CSVGTGDGNQPQHF few TRBV29-1 - TRBJ1-5
TGTGCCAGCAGCCTCGCCCCCACTGGAAACACCATATATTTT CASSLAPTGNTIYF - TRBV13 - TRBJ1-3
TGCAGCGTTGGTAGGACTAGCGGGAGGGCAACAGATACGCAGTATTTT CSVGRTSGRATDTQYF once TRBV29-1 TRBD2 TRBJ2-3
TGCGCCAGCAGCCAAGGAAGACTAGCGGTAACCTCCTACAATGAGCAGTTCTTC CASSQGRLAVTSYNEQFF few TRBV4-3 TRBD2 TRBJ2-1
TGTGCCAGCAGCACCCCTCGGGCCAAGCGGAGGAATGAGCAGTTCTTC CASSTPRAKRRNEQFF - TRBV7-3 - TRBJ2-1
TGTGCCAGCAGTAATCAGCGGGGCCCCTCCTACAATGAGCAGTTCTTC CASSNQRGPSYNEQFF few TRBV6-2/TRBV6-3 TRBD2 TRBJ2-1
TGTGCCAGCCGGCCGAGCGGGAGGGCGGAGACCCAGTACTTC CASRPSGRAETQYF - TRBV7-2 TRBD2 TRBJ2-5
TGCAGCGTTGCCGGAGGGGGGGAGTACACTGAAGCTTTCTTT CSVAGGGEYTEAFF - TRBV29-1 - TRBJ1-1
TGTGCCAGCAGCATACCGGGACAGGGCTATGAAAAACTGTTTTTT CASSIPGQGYEKLFF few TRBV12-3/TRBV12-4 TRBD1 TRBJ1-4
TGTGCCAGCAGCGGGGGTTTTTGGAATAATTCACCCCTCCACTTT CASSGGFWNNSPLHF few TRBV7-2 - TRBJ1-6
TGTGCCAGCAGCAAAGGGACAGGGGGCCAAGAGACCCAGTACTTC CASSKGTGGQETQYF - TRBV7-2 TRBD1 TRBJ2-5
TGCAGTGCTAGAGTTCCGACAATTTACGAGCAGTACTTC CSARVPTIYEQYF - TRBV20-1 - TRBJ2-7
TGTGCCAGCTCACCACCGATGGGTAGCTCCTACGAGCAGTACTTC CASSPPMGSSYEQYF - TRBV18 - TRBJ2-7
TGTGCCAGCAGTCGGACTAGCGGGATGGGCAGTGAGCAGTTCTTC CASSRTSGMGSEQFF - TRBV4-2 TRBD2 TRBJ2-1